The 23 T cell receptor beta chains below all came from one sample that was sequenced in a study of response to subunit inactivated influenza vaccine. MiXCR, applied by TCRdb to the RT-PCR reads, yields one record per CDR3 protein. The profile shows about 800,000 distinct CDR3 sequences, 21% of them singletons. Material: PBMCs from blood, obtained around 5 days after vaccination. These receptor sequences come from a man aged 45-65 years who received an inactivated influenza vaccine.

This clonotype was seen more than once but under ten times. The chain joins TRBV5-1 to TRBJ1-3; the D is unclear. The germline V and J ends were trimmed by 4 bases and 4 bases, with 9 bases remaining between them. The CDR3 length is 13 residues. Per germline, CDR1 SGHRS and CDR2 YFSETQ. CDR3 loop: CASSDGLGNTIYF. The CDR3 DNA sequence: TGCGCCAGCAGCGACGGACTAGGAAACACCATATATTTT.

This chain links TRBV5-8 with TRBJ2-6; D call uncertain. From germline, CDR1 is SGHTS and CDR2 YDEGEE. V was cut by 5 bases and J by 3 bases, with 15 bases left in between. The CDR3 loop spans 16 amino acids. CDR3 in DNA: TGTGCCAGCAGGTGGTTGGGTCGCCATGGGGCCAACGTCCTGACTTTC. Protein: CASRWLGRHGANVLTF. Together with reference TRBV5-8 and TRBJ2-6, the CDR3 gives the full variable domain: EAGVTQSPTHLIKTRGQQATLRCSPISGHTSVYWYQQALGLGLQFLLWYDEGEERNRGNFPPRFSGRQFPNYSSELNVNALELEDSALYLCASRWLGRHGANVLTFGAGSRLTVL.

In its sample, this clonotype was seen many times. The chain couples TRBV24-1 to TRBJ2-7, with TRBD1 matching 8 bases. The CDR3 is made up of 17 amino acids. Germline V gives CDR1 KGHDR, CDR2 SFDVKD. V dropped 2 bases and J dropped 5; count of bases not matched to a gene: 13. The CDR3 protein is CATSDSKGQGSVHEQYF. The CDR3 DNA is TGTGCCACCAGTGATTCTAAAGGACAGGGCAGCGTCCACGAGCAGTACTTC.

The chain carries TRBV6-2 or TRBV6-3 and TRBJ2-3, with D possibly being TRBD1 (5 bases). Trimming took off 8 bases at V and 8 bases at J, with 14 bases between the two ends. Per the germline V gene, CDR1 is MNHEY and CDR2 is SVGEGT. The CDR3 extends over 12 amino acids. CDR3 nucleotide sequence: TGTGCCAGCGGCTACCCCCAGGGTACGCAGTATTTT. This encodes CASGYPQGTQYF.

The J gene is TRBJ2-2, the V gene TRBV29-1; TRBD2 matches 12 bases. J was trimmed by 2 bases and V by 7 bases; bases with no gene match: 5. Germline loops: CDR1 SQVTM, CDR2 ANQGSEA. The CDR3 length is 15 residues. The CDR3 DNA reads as TGCAGCGGCCTACTAGCGGGGGGAAACACCGGGGAGCTGTTTTTT. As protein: CSGLLAGGNTGELFF.

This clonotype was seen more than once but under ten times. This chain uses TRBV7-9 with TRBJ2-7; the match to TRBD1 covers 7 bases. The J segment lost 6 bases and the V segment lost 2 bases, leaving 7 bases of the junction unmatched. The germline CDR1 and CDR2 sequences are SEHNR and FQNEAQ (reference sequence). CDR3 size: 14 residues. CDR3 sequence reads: CASSLSGQSLEQYF. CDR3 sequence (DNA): TGTGCCAGCAGCTTATCGGGACAGAGTCTCGAGCAGTACTTC.

CDR3 DNA sequence: TGTGCCAGCGGTGTCTCAGACTATGGCTACACCTTC. This encodes CASGVSDYGYTF. The chain has TRBV6-6 and TRBJ1-2; D call uncertain. V was pared by 8 bases and J by 3 bases, with 10 bases between. The CDR3 has 12 residues. CDR1 is MNHNY and CDR2 is SVGAGI in the germline V gene (reference sequence).

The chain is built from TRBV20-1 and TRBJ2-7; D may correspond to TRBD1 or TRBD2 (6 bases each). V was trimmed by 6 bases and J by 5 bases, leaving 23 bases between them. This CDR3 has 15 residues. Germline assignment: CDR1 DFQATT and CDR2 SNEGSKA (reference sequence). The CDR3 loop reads CSAKRGGGGSHEQYF. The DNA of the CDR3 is TGCAGTGCCAAGCGTGGGGGCGGAGGGTCCCACGAGCAGTACTTC.

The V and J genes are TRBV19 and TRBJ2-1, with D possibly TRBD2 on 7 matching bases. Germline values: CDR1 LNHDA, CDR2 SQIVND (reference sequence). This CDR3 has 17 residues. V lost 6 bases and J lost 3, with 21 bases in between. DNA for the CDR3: TGTGCCAGTAGACCCCGGTTAGGGGGGGCCAACTACAATGAGCAGTTCTTC. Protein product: CASRPRLGGANYNEQFF.

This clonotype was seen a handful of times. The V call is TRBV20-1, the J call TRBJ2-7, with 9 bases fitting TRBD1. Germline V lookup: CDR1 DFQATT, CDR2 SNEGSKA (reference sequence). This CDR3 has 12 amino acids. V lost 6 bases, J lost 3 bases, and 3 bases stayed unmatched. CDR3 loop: CSATTGGYEQYF. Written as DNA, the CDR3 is TGCAGTGCCACGACAGGGGGCTACGAGCAGTACTTC.

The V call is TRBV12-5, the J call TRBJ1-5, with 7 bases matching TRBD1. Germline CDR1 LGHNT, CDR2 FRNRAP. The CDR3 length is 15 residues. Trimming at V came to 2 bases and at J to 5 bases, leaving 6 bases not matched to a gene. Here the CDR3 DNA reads TGTGCTAGTGGTTTGAGGGACAGAGAATATCAGCCCCAGCATTTT. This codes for CASGLRDREYQPQHF.

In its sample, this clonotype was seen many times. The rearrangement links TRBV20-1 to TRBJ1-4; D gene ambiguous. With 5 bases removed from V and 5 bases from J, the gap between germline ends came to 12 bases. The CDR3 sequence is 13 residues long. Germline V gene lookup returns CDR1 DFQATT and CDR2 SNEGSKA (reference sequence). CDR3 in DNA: TGCAGTGCTGACACCGGTTTAAATGAAAAACTGTTTTTT. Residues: CSADTGLNEKLFF.

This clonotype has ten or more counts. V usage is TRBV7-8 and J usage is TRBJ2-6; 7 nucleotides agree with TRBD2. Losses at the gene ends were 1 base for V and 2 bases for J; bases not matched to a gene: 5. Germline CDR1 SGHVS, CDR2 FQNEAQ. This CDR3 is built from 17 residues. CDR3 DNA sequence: TGTGCCAGCAGCTTAGTGGGGGGGGTCGCTGGGGCCAACGTCCTGACTTTC. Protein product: CASSLVGGVAGANVLTF. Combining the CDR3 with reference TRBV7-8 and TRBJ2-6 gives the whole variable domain GAGVSQSPRYKVAKRGQDVALRCDPISGHVSLFWYQQALGQGPEFLTYFQNEAQLDKSGLPSDRFFAERPEGSVSTLKIQRTQQEDSAVYLCASSLVGGVAGANVLTFGAGSRLTVL.

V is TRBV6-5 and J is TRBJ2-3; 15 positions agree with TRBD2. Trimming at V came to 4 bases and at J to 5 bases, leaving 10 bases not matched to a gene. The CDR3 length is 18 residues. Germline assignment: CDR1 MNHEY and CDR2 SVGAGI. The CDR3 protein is CASSFEGLAGGPGDTQYF. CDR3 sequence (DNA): TGTGCCAGCAGTTTCGAAGGACTAGCGGGGGGGCCTGGAGATACGCAGTATTTT.

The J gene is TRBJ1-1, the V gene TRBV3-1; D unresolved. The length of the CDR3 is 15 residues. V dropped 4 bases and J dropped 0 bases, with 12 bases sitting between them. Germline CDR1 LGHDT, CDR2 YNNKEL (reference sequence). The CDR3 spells CASSLQSSLNTEAFF. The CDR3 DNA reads TGTGCCAGCAGCCTCCAGAGCAGTTTGAACACTGAAGCTTTCTTT.

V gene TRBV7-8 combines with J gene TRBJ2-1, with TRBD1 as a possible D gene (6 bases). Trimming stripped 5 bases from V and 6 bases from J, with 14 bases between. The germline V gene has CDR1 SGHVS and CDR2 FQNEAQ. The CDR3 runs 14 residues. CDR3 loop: CASSPRQASNEQFF. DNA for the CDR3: TGTGCCAGCAGCCCGAGACAGGCTTCCAATGAGCAGTTCTTC.

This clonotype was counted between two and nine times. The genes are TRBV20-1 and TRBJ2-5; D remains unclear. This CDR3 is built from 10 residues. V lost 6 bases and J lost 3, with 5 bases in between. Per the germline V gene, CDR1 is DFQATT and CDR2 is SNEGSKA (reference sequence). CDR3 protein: CSALKETQYF. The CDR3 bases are TGCAGTGCCCTAAAAGAGACCCAGTACTTC.

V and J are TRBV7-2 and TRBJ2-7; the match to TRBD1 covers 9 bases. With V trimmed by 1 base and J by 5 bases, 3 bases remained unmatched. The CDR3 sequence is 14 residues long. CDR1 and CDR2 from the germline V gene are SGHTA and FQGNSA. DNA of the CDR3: TGTGCCAGCAGCTTAGAAGGGACAGGGAACGAGCAGTACTTC. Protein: CASSLEGTGNEQYF.

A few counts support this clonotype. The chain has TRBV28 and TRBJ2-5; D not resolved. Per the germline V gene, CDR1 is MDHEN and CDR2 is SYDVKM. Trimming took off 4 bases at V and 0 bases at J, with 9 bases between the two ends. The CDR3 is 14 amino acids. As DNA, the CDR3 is TGTGCCAGCAGTTCATACCGGAACCAAGAGACCCAGTACTTC. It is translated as CASSSYRNQETQYF.

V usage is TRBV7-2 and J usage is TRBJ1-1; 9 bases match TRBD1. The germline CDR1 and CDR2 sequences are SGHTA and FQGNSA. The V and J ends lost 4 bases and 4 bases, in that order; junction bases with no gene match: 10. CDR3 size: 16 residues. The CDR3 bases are TGTGCCAGCAGCTCCACACTGGACAGGGGTACCACTGAAGCTTTCTTT. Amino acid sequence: CASSSTLDRGTTEAFF.

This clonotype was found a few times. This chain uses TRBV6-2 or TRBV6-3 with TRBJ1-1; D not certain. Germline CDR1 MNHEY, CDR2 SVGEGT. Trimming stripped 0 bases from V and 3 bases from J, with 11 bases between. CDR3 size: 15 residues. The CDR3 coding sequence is TGTGCCAGCAGTTACTCGACTGGGGAGGACACTGAAGCTTTCTTT. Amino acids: CASSYSTGEDTEAFF.

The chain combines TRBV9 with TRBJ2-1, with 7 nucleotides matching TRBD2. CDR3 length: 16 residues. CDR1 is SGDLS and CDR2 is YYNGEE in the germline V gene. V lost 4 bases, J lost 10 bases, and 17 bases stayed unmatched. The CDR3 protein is CASSLPKTSPSAEQFF. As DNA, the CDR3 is TGTGCCAGCAGCCTACCTAAGACTAGCCCGAGCGCGGAGCAGTTCTTC. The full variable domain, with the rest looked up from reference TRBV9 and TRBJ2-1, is DSGVTQTPKHLITATGQRVTLRCSPRSGDLSVYWYQQSLDQGLQFLIQYYNGEERAKGNILERFSAQQFPDLHSELNLSSLELGDSALYFCASSLPKTSPSAEQFFGPGTRLTVL.

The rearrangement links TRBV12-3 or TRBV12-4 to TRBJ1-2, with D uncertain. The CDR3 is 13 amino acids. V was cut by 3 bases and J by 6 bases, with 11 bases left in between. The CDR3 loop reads CASSLLGPNGYTF. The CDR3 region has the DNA TGTGCCAGCAGTTTGTTGGGTCCAAATGGCTACACCTTC.